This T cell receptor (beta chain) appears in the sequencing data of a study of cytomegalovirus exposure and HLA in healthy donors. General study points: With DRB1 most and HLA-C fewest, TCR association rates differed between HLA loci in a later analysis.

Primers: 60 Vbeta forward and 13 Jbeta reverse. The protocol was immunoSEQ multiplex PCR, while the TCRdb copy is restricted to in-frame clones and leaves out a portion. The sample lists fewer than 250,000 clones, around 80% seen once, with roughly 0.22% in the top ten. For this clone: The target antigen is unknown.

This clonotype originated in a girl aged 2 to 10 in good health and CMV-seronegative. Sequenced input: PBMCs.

The CDR3 protein is CASSESGGWGGYTF. The DNA of the CDR3 is TGTGCCAGCAGTGAGTCGGGGGGCTGGGGAGGCTACACCTTC. The rearrangement uses TRBV6-1 and TRBJ1-2, with a weak D call TRBD1 (6 bases). V shed 3 bases and J shed 8 bases, with 16 bases lying between them. This CDR3 has 14 residues. Looked up from germline, CDR1 is MNHNS and CDR2 is SASEGT.